One sample yielded the 25 T cell receptor beta chains listed below, sequenced in a study of regulatory T cells in long-lasting Graves disease (dated by TCRdb to the early 2020s). Library preparation used multiplex PCR. For sequencing, an Illumina HiSeq 4000 was employed. CDR3 regions were amplified by Arm-PCR with iRepertoire HTBI primers to construct TCR beta libraries. Through fastp at Q25 and MiXCR, TCRdb rebuilt clones from the public reads, retaining in-frame beta chains. Every CDR3 protein is listed once, alongside the most common genes and DNA of its rows. This sample comprises about 300,000 distinct CDR3 sequences, roughly 21% of them detected only once. Approximately 60% of the sample is taken by the ten largest. The time point label corresponds to: persistent/refractory GD, antithyroid drugs over 5 years with positive TRAb. For both TCR sequencing and RNA sequencing, RNA was extracted from PBMCs using TRIzol.

The material was peripheral blood mononuclear cells (PBMCs), obtained when the disease was refractory, from a patient treated with antithyroid drugs. The source is a female donor with Graves disease.

The sample holds a few counts of this clonotype. V usage is TRBV7-9 and J usage is TRBJ2-5; D possibly corresponds to TRBD2 (5 bases). V lost 1 base, J lost 2 bases, and 14 bases lay in between. Per the germline V gene, CDR1 is SEHNR and CDR2 is FQNEAQ (reference sequence). The CDR3 loop spans 16 amino acids. CDR3 region: CASSLVPSKIQETQYF. In DNA, the CDR3 is TGTGCCAGCAGCTTAGTGCCTAGCAAAATACAAGAGACCCAGTACTTC.

A few counts support this clonotype. This chain links TRBV13 with TRBJ1-6; D not certain. The CDR3 loop spans 15 amino acids. V lost 3 bases and J 6 bases, leaving 12 bases between the germline ends. Germline values: CDR1 PRHDT, CDR2 FYEKMQ (reference sequence). The CDR3 here is CASSLMTGPNSPLHF. The CDR3 DNA reads as TGTGCCAGCAGCTTGATGACCGGCCCTAATTCACCCCTCCACTTT.

Many counts were recorded for this clonotype. V and J are TRBV18 and TRBJ1-1, with 7 bases matching TRBD1. J gave up 6 bases and V 0 bases, and 7 bases lay outside the gene matches. The CDR3 totals 15 residues. Germline lookup yields CDR1 KGHSH and CDR2 LQKENI. Here the CDR3 reads CASSPPVTGFSEAFF. The CDR3 bases are TGTGCCAGCTCACCACCAGTGACAGGGTTCTCTGAAGCTTTCTTT.

There are many counts of this clonotype. This chain uses TRBV19 with TRBJ1-5; the D is unclear. Germline V gives CDR1 LNHDA, CDR2 SQIVND (reference sequence). V gave up 4 bases and J gave up 11 bases, with 18 bases separating them. The CDR3 sequence is 14 residues long. This CDR3 is CASSTSGWGMTQHF. CDR3 DNA sequence: TGTGCCAGTAGTACCTCTGGTTGGGGTATGACCCAGCATTTT.

This clonotype was seen a few times. V usage is TRBV6-2 or TRBV6-3 and J usage is TRBJ2-7, with D unresolved. CDR1 is MNHEY, CDR2 SVGEGT, per germline. V was cut by 2 bases and J by 2 bases, with 10 bases left in between. The length of the CDR3 is 14 residues. CDR3 bases: TGTGCCAGCAGTTACAAGGGATTCCCCTACGAGCAGTACTTC. This encodes CASSYKGFPYEQYF.

This clonotype was recorded many times. The chain joins TRBV6-1 to TRBJ2-2, with no clear D. Trimming removed 4 bases from V and 8 bases from J, with 17 bases in between. Per the germline V gene, CDR1 is MNHNS and CDR2 is SASEGT. The CDR3 contains 15 residues. CDR3 sequence reads: CASSAGSFVRGELFF. CDR3 coding DNA: TGTGCCAGCAGTGCCGGTAGTTTCGTTAGGGGGGAGCTGTTTTTT.

This clonotype was seen ten or more times. The chain uses TRBV11-1 and TRBJ2-1, with 7 bases identical to TRBD1. The CDR3 loop spans 15 amino acids. Losses at the gene ends were 7 bases for V and 0 bases for J; bases not matched to a gene: 6. The germline gives CDR1 SGHAT, CDR2 FQDESV (reference sequence). CDR3 region: CASNRQGHSYNEQFF. CDR3 DNA sequence: TGTGCCAGCAACCGACAGGGACACTCCTACAATGAGCAGTTCTTC.

The CDR3 nucleotides read TGTGCCAGTAGTCTCAACGGGGTCTACAATGAGCAGTTCTTC. It specifies CASSLNGVYNEQFF. The chain uses TRBV19 and TRBJ2-1; D is possibly TRBD2 (5 bases). The V end was cut by 5 bases, the J end by 3 bases, with 11 bases between. Germline V gene sequence: CDR1 LNHDA, CDR2 SQIVND (reference sequence). This CDR3 contains 14 residues.

This clonotype was seen ten or more times. CDR3 coding DNA: TGTGCCAGCCGCCGGTCGAACTATGGCTACACCTTC. Protein: CASRRSNYGYTF. The V call is TRBV12-3 or TRBV12-4, the J call TRBJ1-2; D call uncertain. This CDR3 spans 12 amino acids. V was clipped by 8 bases and J by 2 bases, with 9 bases between them.

This rearrangement joins TRBV20-1 to TRBJ1-6; D is possibly TRBD1 (5 bases). This CDR3 has 15 amino acids. The V gene's germline CDR1 is DFQATT and CDR2 SNEGSKA (reference sequence). V gave up 5 bases and J gave up 5 bases, with 16 bases separating them. In DNA, the CDR3 is TGCAGTGCTTTCCCACAGGTCGCGGATAATTCACCCCTCCACTTT. Translating gives CSAFPQVADNSPLHF.

This clonotype was picked up many times. This chain links TRBV29-1 with TRBJ2-7, with 14 bases matching TRBD2. Per the germline V gene, CDR1 is SQVTM and CDR2 is ANQGSEA. V was pared by 6 bases and J by 6 bases, with 4 bases of the junction left unmatched. The CDR3 sequence is 13 residues long. The CDR3 protein is CSVGLAGVREQYF. The CDR3 bases are TGCAGCGTGGGACTAGCGGGAGTTCGCGAGCAGTACTTC.

This clonotype was detected many times. This chain joins TRBV20-1 and TRBJ1-2; no reliable D call. Looked up from germline, CDR1 is DFQATT and CDR2 is SNEGSKA (reference sequence). Trimming took off 0 bases at V and 1 base at J, with 12 bases between the two ends. There are 15 residues in the CDR3. The CDR3 here is CSARDRRQINYGYTF. For the CDR3, the DNA is TGCAGTGCTAGAGATAGACGCCAAATTAACTATGGCTACACCTTC.

This clonotype was detected only a few times. V and J are TRBV7-9 and TRBJ2-7, with 8 bases fitting TRBD1. The germline gives CDR1 SEHNR, CDR2 FQNEAQ (reference sequence). The CDR3 consists of 16 residues. The V and J ends lost 1 base and 3 bases, in that order; junction bases with no gene match: 8. The chain's CDR3 is CASSLGPWTGSYEQYF. The CDR3 DNA reads as TGTGCCAGCAGCTTAGGCCCTTGGACAGGGAGCTACGAGCAGTACTTC. Supplemented by reference TRBV7-9 and TRBJ2-7, the full variable domain reads DTGVSQNPRHKITKRGQNVTFRCDPISEHNRLYWYRQTLGQGPEFLTYFQNEAQLEKSRLLSDRFSAERPKGSFSTLEIQRTEQGDSAMYLCASSLGPWTGSYEQYFGPGTRLTVT.

This clonotype was observed many times. The genes are TRBV6-5 and TRBJ2-7; D is tentatively TRBD1 or TRBD2 (5 bases each). The V end was cut by 3 bases, the J end by 0 bases, with 18 bases between. Looked up from germline, CDR1 is MNHEY and CDR2 is SVGAGI. The CDR3 contains 17 residues. CDR3 in DNA: TGTGCCAGCAGTTATTTCTTGGGGACGGTAGACTCCTACGAGCAGTACTTC. Its translation: CASSYFLGTVDSYEQYF.

This clonotype has just a few counts. The gene calls are TRBV29-1 and TRBJ2-2; D possibly corresponds to TRBD2 (5 bases). The germline V gene has CDR1 SQVTM and CDR2 ANQGSEA. Trimming cost V 4 bases and J 0 bases, with 9 bases left between them. The CDR3 runs 14 residues. Here the CDR3 reads CSVARGANTGELFF. For the CDR3, the DNA is TGCAGCGTTGCCCGGGGAGCGAACACCGGGGAGCTGTTTTTT.

This clonotype has at least ten counts. This chain connects TRBV6-2 or TRBV6-3 to TRBJ2-1, with D possibly matching TRBD1 (6 bases). V shed 3 bases and J shed 8 bases, with 11 bases lying between them. Germline CDR1 MNHEY, CDR2 SVGEGT. CDR3 length: 13 amino acids. CDR3 sequence: CASSYKAGDEQFF. The DNA for the CDR3 is TGTGCCAGCAGTTATAAGGCAGGGGATGAGCAGTTCTTC.

This sequence joins TRBV12-3 or TRBV12-4 and TRBJ1-2; TRBD1 might be the D (6 bases). Trimming cost V 6 bases and J 4 bases, with 24 bases left between them. The CDR3 runs to 17 residues. This chain's CDR3 is CASRHTGRGDGGYGYTF. The CDR3, as DNA: TGTGCCAGCAGGCACACAGGGAGGGGGGACGGAGGCTATGGCTACACCTTC.

This clonotype was counted ten times or more. CDR3 DNA sequence: TGTGCCAGCAGTTCCTACAGGGGTAGTTACACCGGGGAGCTGTTTTTT. As protein: CASSSYRGSYTGELFF. The chain links TRBV28 to TRBJ2-2; TRBD1 matches 7 bases. The CDR3 consists of 16 residues. The V and J ends lost 4 bases and 3 bases, in that order; junction bases with no gene match: 8. The V gene's germline CDR1 is MDHEN and CDR2 SYDVKM.

A remark on this clonotype: One end of the junction does not line up with germline, which may come from a read error. The chain recombines TRBV7-2 with TRBJ1-1; possibly TRBD1 for D (5 bases). The CDR3 contains 14 residues. From germline, CDR1 is SGHTA and CDR2 FQGNSA. CDR3 region: CAGSPAGDHTEAFF. The DNA of the CDR3 is TGTGCCGGCAGCCCCGCGGGGGACCACACTGAAGCTTTCTTT.

This clonotype was detected ten times or more. The V gene is TRBV28, the J gene TRBJ2-7; possibly TRBD2 for D (6 bases). V was pared by 6 bases and J by 4 bases, with 19 bases between. CDR3 size: 15 residues. In germline, CDR1 is MDHEN, CDR2 SYDVKM. CDR3 protein: CASSLRASGLYEQYF. DNA of the CDR3: TGTGCCAGCAGCCTCCGGGCCTCGGGACTTTACGAGCAGTACTTC.

This clonotype was found a few times. The chain carries TRBV6-5 and TRBJ2-7; 10 bases are a match to TRBD1. In germline, CDR1 is MNHEY, CDR2 SVGAGI. With V trimmed by 0 bases and J by 1 base, 6 bases remained unmatched. This CDR3 contains 17 residues. CDR3 protein: CASSYSSGQGSSYEQYF. DNA of the CDR3: TGTGCCAGCAGTTACTCATCGGGACAGGGGTCTTCCTACGAGCAGTACTTC.

This clonotype turned up a few times. The V and J genes are TRBV6-5 and TRBJ1-2, with D possibly matching TRBD1 (6 bases). The ends were cut back, 2 bases at V and 7 bases at J, with 17 bases in the middle. Germline lookup yields CDR1 MNHEY and CDR2 SVGAGI. The CDR3 runs to 15 residues. Here the CDR3 DNA reads TGTGCCAGCAGTTACCGAAGGGGGGGTTACGCTGGCTACACCTTC. Residues: CASSYRRGGYAGYTF.

This clonotype was picked up a small number of times. V gene TRBV12-3 or TRBV12-4 combines with J gene TRBJ2-7, with 9 bases lining up with TRBD2. The V segment lost 7 bases and the J segment 6 bases; nucleotides outside the gene matches: 10. The CDR3 has 14 residues. This chain's CDR3 is CASTLISGSGEQYF. For the CDR3, the DNA is TGTGCCAGCACTTTGATTAGCGGGAGTGGCGAGCAGTACTTC.

The genes are TRBV3-1 and TRBJ2-5; 10 nucleotides line up with TRBD2. This CDR3 is 16 amino acids long. The V gene's germline CDR1 is LGHDT and CDR2 YNNKEL (reference sequence). Germline trimming cut 1 base from V and 5 bases from J; bases unmatched to any gene: 7. DNA for the CDR3: TGTGCCAGCAGCCAAGTTAGGGCTAGCGGGAGTGAGACCCAGTACTTC. Translation gives CASSQVRASGSETQYF.

The gene calls are TRBV20-1 and TRBJ1-1, with 7 positions matching TRBD1. J was trimmed by 11 bases and V by 0 bases; bases with no gene match: 12. The CDR3 runs 14 residues. Germline V CDR1 and CDR2: DFQATT, SNEGSKA (reference sequence). The CDR3 coding sequence is TGCAGTGCTAGAGATCCAAGGGGCGGGACAGAGGCTTTCTTT. Its translation is CSARDPRGGTEAFF.